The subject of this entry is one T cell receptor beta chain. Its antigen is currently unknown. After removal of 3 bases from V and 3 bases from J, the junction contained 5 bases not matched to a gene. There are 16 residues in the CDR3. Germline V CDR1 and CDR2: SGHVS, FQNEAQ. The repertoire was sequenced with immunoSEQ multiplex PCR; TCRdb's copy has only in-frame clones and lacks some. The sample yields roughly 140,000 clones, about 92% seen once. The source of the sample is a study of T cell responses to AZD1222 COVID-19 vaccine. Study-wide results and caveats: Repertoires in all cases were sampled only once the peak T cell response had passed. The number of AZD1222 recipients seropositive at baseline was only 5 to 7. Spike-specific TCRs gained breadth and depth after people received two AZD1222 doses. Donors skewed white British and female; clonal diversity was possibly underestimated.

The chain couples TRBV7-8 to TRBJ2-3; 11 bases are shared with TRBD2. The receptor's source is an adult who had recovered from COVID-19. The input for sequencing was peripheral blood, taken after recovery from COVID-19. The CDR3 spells CASSLGASGRTDTQYF. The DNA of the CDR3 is TGTGCCAGCAGCTTGGGCGCTAGCGGGAGGACAGATACGCAGTATTTT.